Below, one TCR beta chain is given with its context. Profiled with immunoSEQ multiplex PCR; TCRdb holds only in-frame clones, not every one. The sample gives some 100,000 clones, around 94% of which show up once; around 1.2% is in the top ten. The sample belongs to a study of T cell changes during pregnancy in multiple sclerosis. Sequenced material: peripheral blood, taken in the second trimester of pregnancy. This TCR derives from a female donor with multiple sclerosis, enrolled in a pregnancy study.

CDR3 loop: CASSVDRTQYF. CDR3 bases: TGTGCCAGCAGCGTAGACAGGACGCAGTATTTT. V usage is TRBV9 and J usage is TRBJ2-3; TRBD1 is a possible D gene (5 bases). The V gene lost 0 bases and the J gene lost 9 bases, with 5 bases spanning the gap. The germline V gene encodes CDR1 SGDLS and CDR2 YYNGEE. The CDR3 is made up of 11 amino acids.